Sequencing of this TCR beta chain was carried out in a study of T cell changes during pregnancy in multiple sclerosis. CDR1 is MDHEN and CDR2 is SYDVKM in the germline V gene. The CDR3 runs 14 residues. The ends lost 6 bases at V and 10 bases at J; junction bases unmatched: 13. Assay used: immunoSEQ multiplex PCR; TCRdb lists only in-frame clones, some missing. The sample lists 75,000 to 80,000 clones, about 89% occurring once. The source material was peripheral blood, sampled before pregnancy. This receptor was obtained from a female donor with multiple sclerosis, enrolled in a pregnancy study. V is TRBV28 and J is TRBJ1-2, with TRBD1 identical over 8 bases. The CDR3 DNA sequence: TGTGCCAGCAGCTCAAGGGACAGGATACGAGTCTACACCTTC. Protein: CASSSRDRIRVYTF.